The rows below give T cell receptor beta chains drawn from one sample of a study of blood T cell repertoires in COVID-19. Profiling relied on immunoSEQ multiplex PCR, and the TCRdb table lists in-frame clones only, not all of them. The data show roughly 86,000 clones, with 91% seen just once and under 2% held by the top ten. Sequencing input: peripheral blood. These TCRs come from a woman aged 45-59 years in a cohort sampled during active COVID-19. The conserved cysteine and the conserved F or W are not part of the CDR3 here. D genes are given only for firm matches. The listing skips clone size in some rows; elsewhere it reads once, few, many or a size class.

clone_size: -
j_call: TRBJ1-5
d_call: -
v_call: TRBV11-3
cdr3_aa: ASSLYSNQPQH

clone_size: -
j_call: TRBJ1-2
d_call: -
v_call: TRBV4-1
cdr3_aa: ASSQDLGRGLNYGYT

clone_size: once
j_call: TRBJ2-1
d_call: TRBD2
v_call: TRBV5-1
cdr3_aa: ASSRGSSGDALYNEQF

clone_size: few
j_call: TRBJ1-1
d_call: TRBD1
v_call: TRBV19
cdr3_aa: ASSLTGGRLNTEAF

clone_size: -
j_call: TRBJ2-1
d_call: TRBD1
v_call: TRBV18
cdr3_aa: ASSPAGTGGWDEQF

clone_size: -
j_call: TRBJ1-4
d_call: -
v_call: TRBV2
cdr3_aa: ASGTGQGGEKLF

clone_size: -
j_call: TRBJ2-1
d_call: -
v_call: TRBV7-9
cdr3_aa: ASNPSSGRGEQF

clone_size: -
j_call: TRBJ2-7
d_call: -
v_call: TRBV5-6
cdr3_aa: ASSLQGAYEQY

clone_size: once
j_call: TRBJ1-6
d_call: TRBD1
v_call: TRBV9
cdr3_aa: ASSGRTGHSPLH

clone_size: -
j_call: TRBJ2-2
d_call: -
v_call: TRBV7-2
cdr3_aa: ASSLEGWSGELF

clone_size: -
j_call: TRBJ1-6
d_call: -
v_call: TRBV5-1
cdr3_aa: ASSLSQGWDSPLH

clone_size: -
j_call: TRBJ1-6
d_call: TRBD1
v_call: TRBV23-1
cdr3_aa: ASSPRTGIRSPLH

clone_size: -
j_call: TRBJ2-7
d_call: -
v_call: TRBV5-1
cdr3_aa: ASSSTVSSYEQY

clone_size: -
j_call: TRBJ1-1
d_call: TRBD1
v_call: TRBV12-5
cdr3_aa: ASGSGTGVFLTEAF

clone_size: -
j_call: TRBJ2-7
d_call: -
v_call: TRBV7-8
cdr3_aa: ASSLQGPAYEQY

clone_size: -
j_call: TRBJ2-1
d_call: TRBD1
v_call: TRBV10-3
cdr3_aa: AISWDRDYNEQF

clone_size: -
j_call: TRBJ2-7
d_call: TRBD2
v_call: TRBV29-1
cdr3_aa: SVGLAVGLEQY

clone_size: -
j_call: TRBJ2-2
d_call: TRBD1
v_call: TRBV5-1
cdr3_aa: ASSLEGGSTGELF

clone_size: -
j_call: TRBJ1-5
d_call: TRBD1
v_call: TRBV28
cdr3_aa: ASSLGQGAGQPQH

clone_size: -
j_call: TRBJ2-3
d_call: TRBD2
v_call: TRBV7-3
cdr3_aa: ASSLNPGLADTDTQY

clone_size: -
j_call: TRBJ1-4
d_call: -
v_call: TRBV19
cdr3_aa: ASRLAQDNEKLF

clone_size: -
j_call: TRBJ2-2
d_call: TRBD2
v_call: TRBV15
cdr3_aa: ATSTRLAGGRTGELF

clone_size: -
j_call: TRBJ2-5
d_call: TRBD1
v_call: TRBV12-3/TRBV12-4
cdr3_aa: ASSTGGQETQY

clone_size: -
j_call: TRBJ1-2
d_call: TRBD1
v_call: TRBV5-1
cdr3_aa: ASSLTGQDYGYT